This T cell receptor beta chain originates from a study of beta chain features in type 1 diabetes. Concerning this clone itself: Its antigen remains unidentified.

Trimming at V came to 3 bases and at J to 5 bases, leaving 4 bases not matched to a gene. The CDR3 runs to 15 residues. Germline-derived CDR1 and CDR2 are SGDLS and YYNGEE. Study-level points and caveats: Among all four CD4+ subsets, Type 1 diabetes patients had TCRB CDR3s that were moderately but significantly shorter. High-TCR-expressing cells could be over-represented by cDNA sequencing.

As every portion of the isolated RNA was reverse transcribed, the sequencing read expressed TCRB transcripts. Some clones are missing from TCRdb's copy, which holds only in-frame ones; the method was immunoSEQ multiplex PCR. The sample lists about 270,000 clones; more than 13% were seen once. The sequence derives from a young man with type 1 diabetes. Sequenced: naive CD4+ T cells from blood. The chain joins TRBV9 to TRBJ2-5; 13 bases map to TRBD2. The CDR3 region has the DNA TGTGCCAGCAGCGCTACTAGCGGGAGGGTGGAGACCCAGTACTTC. It specifies CASSATSGRVETQYF.